This TCR beta chain comes out of a study of T-cell memory formation after mild COVID-19. TCRdb reanalysed the 5' RACE reads using MiXCR and keeps one entry per CDR3 protein. This table holds about 290,000 distinct CDR3 sequences, roughly 18% found once. In its sample, this clonotype was seen many times. This CDR3 has 14 amino acids. With V trimmed by 7 bases and J by 3 bases, 6 bases remained unmatched. J is TRBJ2-3 and V is TRBV12-3 or TRBV12-4, with 8 bases that match TRBD1. The sample was PBMCs or a T cell subset sorted from them (not recorded which). The receptor comes from a young man who had mild COVID-19 (a few samples of this study predate the infection). Cell type and time point are not known. This chain's CDR3 is CASTGTGGTDTQYF. The CDR3 DNA is TGTGCCAGCACCGGAACAGGGGGTACAGATACGCAGTATTTT.